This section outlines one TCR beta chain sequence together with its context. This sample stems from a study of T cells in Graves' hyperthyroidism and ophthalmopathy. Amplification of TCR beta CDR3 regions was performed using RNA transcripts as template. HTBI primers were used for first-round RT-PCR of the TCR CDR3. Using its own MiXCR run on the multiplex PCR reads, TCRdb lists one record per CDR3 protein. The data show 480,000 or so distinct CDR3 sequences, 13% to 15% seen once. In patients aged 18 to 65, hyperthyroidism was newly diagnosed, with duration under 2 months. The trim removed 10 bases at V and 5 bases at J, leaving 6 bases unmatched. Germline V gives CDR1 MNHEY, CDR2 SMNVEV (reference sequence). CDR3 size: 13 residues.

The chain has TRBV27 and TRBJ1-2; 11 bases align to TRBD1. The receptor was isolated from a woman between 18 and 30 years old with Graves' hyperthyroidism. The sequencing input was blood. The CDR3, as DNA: TGTGCCACCCGGGACAGGGGGTTTTATGGCTACACCTTC. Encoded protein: CATRDRGFYGYTF.